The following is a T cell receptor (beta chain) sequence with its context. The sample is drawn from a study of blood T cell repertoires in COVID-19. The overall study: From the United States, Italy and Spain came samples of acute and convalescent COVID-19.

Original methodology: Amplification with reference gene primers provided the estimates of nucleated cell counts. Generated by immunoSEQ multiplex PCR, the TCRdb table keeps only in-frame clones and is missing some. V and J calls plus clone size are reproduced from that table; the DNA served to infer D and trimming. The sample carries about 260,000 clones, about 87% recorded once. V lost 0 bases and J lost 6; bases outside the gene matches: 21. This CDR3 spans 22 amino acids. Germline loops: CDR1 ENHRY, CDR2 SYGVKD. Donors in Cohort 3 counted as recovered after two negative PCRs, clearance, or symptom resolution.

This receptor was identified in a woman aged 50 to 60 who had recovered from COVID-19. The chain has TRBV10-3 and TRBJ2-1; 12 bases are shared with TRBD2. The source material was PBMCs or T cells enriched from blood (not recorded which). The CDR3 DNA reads TGTGCCATCAGTGAGTCGATCTCTGTCTTTGGACTAGCGGGATCTCCCCCCAATGAGCAGTTCTTC. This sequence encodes CAISESISVFGLAGSPPNEQFF.